A single sample is the source of the 19 T cell receptor beta chains below, sequenced in a study of graft-versus-host responses after intestinal transplantation. Libraries were prepared by immunoSEQ multiplex PCR; TCRdb keeps only in-frame clonotypes and omits some of them. Among about 39,000 clones listed, approximately 95% were seen once. The material sequenced was PBMCs, taken almost 750 days after intestinal transplantation. The receptors shown here come from a human patient who received an intestinal transplant, so some T cells may come from the graft donor.

This sequence joins TRBV15 and TRBJ1-2; possibly TRBD1 for D (6 bases). Trimming shortened V by 8 bases and J by 4 bases, and 14 bases separated the two germline ends. Germline CDR1 is LNHNV and CDR2 is YYDKDF (reference sequence). The CDR3 has 13 residues. CDR3 loop: CATRAGATYGYTF. The CDR3 DNA reads TGTGCCACCCGGGCAGGGGCGACCTATGGCTACACCTTC. Drawing the rest from reference TRBV15 and TRBJ1-2, the complete variable domain is DAMVIQNPRYQVTQFGKPVTLSCSQTLNHNVMYWYQQKSSQAPKLLFHYYDKDFNNEADTPDNFQSRRPNTSFCFLDIRSPGLGDTAMYLCATRAGATYGYTFGSGTRLTVV.

The gene calls are TRBV28 and TRBJ2-2; a weak D match, TRBD1 (5 bases). Germline V gene lookup returns CDR1 MDHEN and CDR2 SYDVKM. The CDR3 spans 15 residues. V was shortened by 2 bases and J by 8 bases, with 15 bases between the two germline ends. CDR3 DNA: TGTGCCAGCAGTTTACCAGCAGGGTTTGGTGGGGAGCTGTTTTTT. Encoded protein: CASSLPAGFGGELFF. The variable domain in full, completed from reference TRBV28 and TRBJ2-2, reads DVKVTQSSRYLVKRTGEKVFLECVQDMDHENMFWYRQDPGLGLRLIYFSYDVKMKEKGDIPEGYSVSREKKERFSLILESASTNQTSMYLCASSLPAGFGGELFFGEGSRLTVL.

In its sample, this clone was seen a few times. The gene calls are TRBV7-9 and TRBJ2-7, with D possibly being TRBD2 (6 bases). The CDR3 runs to 13 residues. Germline values: CDR1 SEHNR, CDR2 FQNEAQ (reference sequence). The V end was cut by 6 bases, the J end by 4 bases, with 13 bases between. The CDR3 loop reads CASSTLAWYEQYF. The CDR3 DNA reads TGTGCCAGCAGTACTCTAGCGTGGTACGAGCAGTACTTC.

The chain uses TRBV6-1 and TRBJ1-6; D unresolved. This CDR3 has 17 amino acids. Germline lookup yields CDR1 MNHNS and CDR2 SASEGT. The V and J ends lost 4 bases and 5 bases respectively, with 18 bases between them. CDR3 sequence reads: CASSVQVGGVDNSPLHF. The CDR3 region has the DNA TGTGCCAGCAGTGTTCAGGTGGGAGGCGTAGATAATTCACCCCTCCACTTT.

V and J are TRBV10-1 and TRBJ2-1; 14 bases map to TRBD2. The CDR3 length is 15 residues. Germline V gene data show CDR1 as WNHNN and CDR2 as SYGVQD (reference sequence). V shed 4 bases, J shed 7 bases, and the junction held 3 bases outside the gene matches. The CDR3 loop reads CASSGGTSGGNEQFF. In DNA form, the CDR3 reads TGCGCCAGCAGTGGGGGGACTAGCGGGGGAAATGAGCAGTTCTTC.

This clone was recorded once. J is TRBJ2-7 and V is TRBV28; maybe TRBD1 (5 bases). Trimming shortened V by 7 bases and J by 5 bases, and 21 bases separated the two germline ends. The CDR3 runs 15 residues. CDR1 and CDR2 from the germline V gene are MDHEN and SYDVKM. The CDR3 bases are TGTGCCAGCATCAACTCGGACATGTGGGGCAACGAGCAGTACTTC. Its protein product is CASINSDMWGNEQYF.

The chain carries TRBV7-6 and TRBJ2-1; 9 positions agree with TRBD2. From germline, CDR1 is SGHVS and CDR2 FNYEAQ. Trimming removed 5 bases from V and 8 bases from J; junction bases left unmatched: 10. This CDR3 has 15 residues. CDR3 residues: CASSRPREGPYEQFF. The CDR3, as DNA: TGTGCCAGCAGCCGCCCGCGGGAGGGTCCCTATGAGCAGTTCTTC.

The chain is built from TRBV13 and TRBJ2-3; tentative D call: TRBD2 (6 bases). The CDR3 contains 15 residues. Germline V gives CDR1 PRHDT, CDR2 FYEKMQ (reference sequence). Trimming took 5 bases from V and 3 from J, leaving 15 bases between them. CDR3 nucleotides: TGTGCCAGCAGCCTATCGACTAGTTATACAGATACGCAGTATTTT. Protein sequence: CASSLSTSYTDTQYF.

V and J are TRBV11-1 and TRBJ2-1, with D possibly TRBD1 on 7 matching bases. The CDR3 is made up of 11 amino acids. The germline V and J ends were trimmed by 4 bases and 13 bases, with 11 bases remaining between them. Germline CDR1 is SGHAT and CDR2 is FQDESV (reference sequence). CDR3: CASSSTGTQFF. In DNA, the CDR3 is TGTGCCAGCAGCTCGACAGGGACTCAGTTCTTC.

The chain joins TRBV6-6 to TRBJ1-3; tentative D call: TRBD1 (5 bases). Germline CDR1 MNHNY, CDR2 SVGAGI (reference sequence). This CDR3 has 14 amino acids. V shed 2 bases and J shed 2 bases, with 7 bases lying between them. The CDR3 DNA sequence: TGTGCCAGCAGTTACGGGGGTCCTGGAAACACCATATATTTT. This codes for CASSYGGPGNTIYF.

This clone was found once. This rearrangement joins TRBV7-2 to TRBJ2-3; D is unresolved. Germline lookup yields CDR1 SGHTA and CDR2 FQGNSA. This CDR3 has 13 amino acids. The V gene lost 3 bases and the J gene lost 4 bases, with 8 bases spanning the gap. DNA for the CDR3: TGTGCCAGCAGCTTCGTAGGGCCAGATACGCAGTATTTT. Translation: CASSFVGPDTQYF.

This clone was detected once. The genes are TRBV7-9 and TRBJ1-1; 7 nucleotides agree with TRBD1. The J segment lost 4 bases and the V segment lost 5 bases, leaving 13 bases of the junction unmatched. The CDR3 length is 16 residues. In germline, CDR1 is SEHNR, CDR2 FQNEAQ (reference sequence). The DNA for the CDR3 is TGTGCCAGCAGCCAAAGGACAGGACCTAAGAGCACTGAAGCTTTCTTT. Protein: CASSQRTGPKSTEAFF.

The chain recombines TRBV27 with TRBJ2-1, with TRBD2 identical over 9 bases. V lost 2 bases, J lost 4 bases, and 3 bases stayed unmatched. This CDR3 spans 15 amino acids. Germline V gives CDR1 MNHEY, CDR2 SMNVEV (reference sequence). CDR3 DNA: TGTGCCAGCAGTTTAACTCTAGCGGGATACAATGAGCAGTTCTTC. Amino acid sequence: CASSLTLAGYNEQFF.

Only one count was recorded for this clone. V gene TRBV7-6 combines with J gene TRBJ1-1; a possible D gene is TRBD1 (6 bases). CDR3 size: 14 residues. Trimming took off 0 bases at V and 5 bases at J, with 10 bases between the two ends. CDR1 and CDR2 (germline): SGHVS, FNYEAQ. CDR3 sequence: CASSLALRGTEAFF. For the CDR3, the DNA is TGTGCCAGCAGCTTAGCGCTGAGGGGGACTGAAGCTTTCTTT.

The rearrangement links TRBV19 to TRBJ2-7, with a weak D call TRBD1 (5 bases). This CDR3 comprises 15 residues. Germline-derived CDR1 and CDR2 are LNHDA and SQIVND (reference sequence). V lost 5 bases to trimming and J lost 3 bases, with 17 bases between them. Here the CDR3 DNA reads TGTGCCAGTAGTTTCTCACCCGACAGAAGCTACGAGCAGTACTTC. Translation: CASSFSPDRSYEQYF.

This sequence joins TRBV30 and TRBJ1-2, with 8 bases that match TRBD1. Trimming took 2 bases from V and 4 from J; bases not matched to a gene: 6. Germline lookup yields CDR1 GTSNPN and CDR2 SVGIG (reference sequence). The CDR3 totals 14 residues. For the CDR3, the DNA is TGTGCCTGGAGTCAGGGGGCGGACTCCTATGGCTACACCTTC. Residues: CAWSQGADSYGYTF.

CDR3 coding DNA: TGTGCCAGCAGCTTAGATGGGCGACCAAGCACAGATACGCAGTATTTT. This gives the protein CASSLDGRPSTDTQYF. The genes are TRBV7-6 and TRBJ2-3, with D unclear. Trimming removed 1 base from V and 0 bases from J, with 11 bases in between. The germline gives CDR1 SGHVS, CDR2 FNYEAQ. The CDR3 sequence is 16 residues long.

The chain employs TRBV30 and TRBJ2-5; no clear D. Trimming took 0 bases from V and 4 from J, leaving 9 bases between them. CDR1 is GTSNPN, CDR2 SVGIG, per germline (reference sequence). The CDR3 is 13 residues long. The CDR3: CAWSVGVSETQYF. The CDR3 DNA follows: TGTGCCTGGAGTGTAGGAGTTTCAGAGACCCAGTACTTC.

This chain's CDR3 is CASSPTPLGLGETQYF. The CDR3 nucleotides are TGTGCCAGCAGCCCGACCCCCCTGGGGTTAGGAGAGACCCAGTACTTC. The chain carries TRBV7-7 and TRBJ2-5; D gene ambiguous. Deletions cut 5 bases from V and 4 bases from J, with 20 bases between. The CDR3 runs 16 residues. Per the germline V gene, CDR1 is SSHAT and CDR2 is FNYEAQ (reference sequence).